This entry concerns a single TCR beta chain. The antigen it recognizes is unknown. No qualities accompany the bases; no much larger clone lies one base away. Profiling of TCR beta VDJ combinations and CDR3 sequences used genomic DNA as the template. An Illumina HiSeq 2000 was the platform used for TCR repertoire sequencing. The paper's data handling went like this. TRBV/TRBJ rearrangement plots, CDR3 size and DJ length profiles, and Simpson's diversity index were used to evaluate the repertoires. Whichever DNA sequence was most abundant in the deep sequencing data was defined as the immunodominant clone. CDR3 amino acid sequences were screened for sharing across subjects and were compared with published repertoires and the VDJdb database. Starting from the raw public reads, TCRdb applied fastp trimming at Q25, assembled clones with MiXCR and retained in-frame beta chains. Rows merge per CDR3 protein into single entries with the most common DNA and genes. TCRdb, not the original authors, processed these V and J calls. This sample has about 190,000 distinct CDR3 sequences in its table, and roughly half of those were observed once. Roughly 15% of the sample is held by the ten biggest clonotypes.

This sample stems from a study of CD8+CD57+ T cells in acquired aplastic anemia (dated by TCRdb to the late 2010s). A note on the overall study: DNA extracted from sorted CD4+ and CD8+ cells had a mean of approximately 3.5 ug, with a range of roughly 0.17 to 30 ug. Healthy donor samples averaged roughly 9.8 million reads for CD4+ and 11.0 million for CD8+ cells.

In this study, sorted CD4+ and CD8+ T cells from the blood of healthy subjects and of severe aplastic anemia patients had their TCR repertoires deep-sequenced. Ficoll-Paque density gradient centrifugation was used to isolate peripheral blood mononuclear cells. Before DNA extraction, CD4+ and CD8+ T cells were sorted by FACS or by magnetic beads. CDR1 DFQATT and CDR2 SNEGSKA were looked up in the germline V gene (reference sequence). Trimming at the junction amounts to 3 bases on V and 4 bases on J, and the germline ends lie 3 bases apart. The CDR3 covers 10 residues, taking in both the cysteine and the phenylalanine. Kept here is only the CDR3 DNA, which spans 30 bases and is read in frame from base 1. The investigation overall reported the following: Although roughly 29 CD8+ CDR3 sequences were shared by patients and controls, these sequences appeared highly expressed in patients and within the immunodominant clones of patients. CD8+ Simpson's diversity did not differ significantly between patients and healthy controls (P=0.060).

The sequence joins TRBV20-1 to TRBJ1-1; too little of a D gene remains to name it. The sequencing input was sorted CD4+, CD8+, or CD8+CD57+ T cells (not recorded which) from PBMCs. This TCR derives from a human donor in good health, serving as a control. The sequence in DNA is TGCAGTGCTAGCAGCACTGAAGCTTTCTTT. It translates to CSASSTEAFF.